This is a list of T cell receptor beta chains from one sample in a study of blood T cells in healthy people across ages. Each CDR3 protein is one row after TCRdb ran MiXCR on the 5' RACE reads. The sample lists around 780,000 distinct CDR3 sequences; 25% to 30% were seen once. This same sample was also part of a study on T cells of mothers and their children.

Sequencing input: blood. The receptors originated from a boy between 10 and 17 years old in good health. Both conserved end residues are part of each CDR3. Fields, in order: V gene, CDR3 length, J gene, CDR3 protein.

TRBV7-6	16	-	CASSLAWQGGMDEQFF
TRBV20-1	13	TRBJ2-6	CSATGSGANVLTF
TRBV18	15	TRBJ1-1	CASSPGPDRNTEAFF
TRBV25-1	13	TRBJ2-7	CASSGTYGYEQYF
TRBV5-1	12	-	CASTGYVNEQFF
TRBV7-9	13	TRBJ2-5	CASSLYRVREQYF
TRBV27	13	TRBJ2-7	CASGPLQGGVQYF
TRBV12-3/TRBV12-4	16	TRBJ1-3	CASSVDGTGVGNTIYF
TRBV28	12	TRBJ2-7	CASSWDVYEQYF
TRBV9	13	TRBJ2-3	CASSVGFTDTQYF
TRBV11-2	16	TRBJ2-7	CASSPRVWQGAHEQYF
TRBV5-1	15	TRBJ2-7	CASSLGQGSSYEQYF
TRBV6-6	16	TRBJ2-7	CASSLGATGSLYEQYF
TRBV29-1	13	TRBJ1-4	CSVGLASRGELFF
TRBV6-2/TRBV6-3	16	TRBJ2-1	CASSSITGKYDNEQFF
TRBV29-1	14	TRBJ1-1	CSVEDGGSLIEAFF
TRBV7-9	15	TRBJ2-5	CASSLEAGLLETQYF
TRBV20-1	15	TRBJ2-1	CSARDLGRGNNEQFF
TRBV20-1	12	TRBJ1-2	CVGGTEYYGYTF
TRBV12-3/TRBV12-4	15	TRBJ2-3	CASGLAGPFTDTQYF